These 18 T cell receptor beta chains originate from one sample sequenced in a study of cytomegalovirus exposure and HLA in healthy donors. Method: immunoSEQ multiplex PCR; TCRdb's copy keeps in-frame clones and lacks some. There are more than 300,000 clones in the sample; roughly 90% occur only once, and about 0.8% lies in the top ten. Sequencing used PBMCs. All receptors derive from a woman aged 18-29 years in good health and CMV-seronegative.

The CDR3, as DNA: TGTGCCAGCAGTTTAAGGGGCTATCAGCCCCAGCATTTT. It is translated as CASSLRGYQPQHF. The gene calls are TRBV27 and TRBJ1-5; a weak D match, TRBD1 (5 bases). In germline, CDR1 is MNHEY, CDR2 SMNVEV (reference sequence). The CDR3 consists of 13 residues. The V and J ends lost 2 bases and 5 bases respectively, with 7 bases between them.

V gene TRBV5-1 combines with J gene TRBJ2-6; D not resolved. Germline-derived CDR1 and CDR2 are SGHRS and YFSETQ. The CDR3 runs to 15 residues. Trimming left V 3 bases short and J 0 bases short, with 7 bases between. The CDR3 DNA is TGCGCCAGCAGCTCGGAGAGCTCTGGGGCCAACGTCCTGACTTTC. This gives the protein CASSSESSGANVLTF.

V usage is TRBV27 and J usage is TRBJ2-2; D possibly corresponds to TRBD1 (6 bases). Germline CDR1 and CDR2: MNHEY and SMNVEV (reference sequence). V was pared by 5 bases and J by 3 bases, with 10 bases between. The CDR3 has 14 residues. The CDR3 reads CASSGGQHTGELFF. DNA for the CDR3: TGTGCCAGCAGTGGGGGACAACACACCGGGGAGCTGTTTTTT.

The chain carries TRBV18 and TRBJ1-1; tentatively, D is TRBD1 (5 bases). The CDR3 spans 13 residues. The germline CDR1 and CDR2 sequences are KGHSH and LQKENI. Trimming shortened V by 4 bases and J by 3 bases, and 9 bases separated the two germline ends. DNA for the CDR3: TGTGCCAGCTCACACGGACAAGACACTGAAGCTTTCTTT. Translated: CASSHGQDTEAFF. Full variable domain (rest looked up from reference TRBV18 and TRBJ1-1): NAGVMQNPRHLVRRRGQEARLRCSPMKGHSHVYWYRQLPEEGLKFMVYLQKENIIDESGMPKERFSAEFPKEGPSILRIQQVVRGDSAAYFCASSHGQDTEAFFGQGTRLTVV.

The chain couples TRBV11-2 to TRBJ2-7; 11 bases are a match to TRBD2. This CDR3 contains 18 residues. With 0 bases clipped from V and 2 bases from J, the junction kept 9 bases outside the gene matches. The germline CDR1 and CDR2 sequences are SGHAT and FQNNGV. CDR3 protein: CASSLDWLAGGTPYEQYF. CDR3 DNA: TGTGCCAGCAGCTTAGATTGGCTAGCGGGAGGTACTCCCTACGAGCAGTACTTC.

The chain recombines TRBV19 with TRBJ2-2, with 9 bases that match TRBD1. Looked up from germline, CDR1 is LNHDA and CDR2 is SQIVND (reference sequence). The CDR3 spans 16 residues. J lost 5 bases, V lost 4 bases, and 8 bases had no gene match. In DNA form, the CDR3 reads TGTGCCAGTAGTACCCGGGACAGGGTGTCTACCGGGGAGCTGTTTTTT. Translation gives CASSTRDRVSTGELFF.

The V call is TRBV5-6, the J call TRBJ1-1, with 8 bases aligning to TRBD1. Germline V gives CDR1 SGHDT, CDR2 YYEEEE. The CDR3 covers 15 residues. V trimming: 4 bases; J trimming: 1 base; junction bases outside the gene matches: 6. CDR3 sequence: CASSPGDRRNTEAFF. The CDR3 coding sequence is TGTGCCAGCAGCCCGGGGGACAGGAGGAACACTGAAGCTTTCTTT.

This chain uses TRBV2 with TRBJ1-1, with D perhaps matching TRBD1 (6 bases). Looked up from germline, CDR1 is SNHLY and CDR2 is FYNNEI. V lost 4 bases, J lost 4 bases, and 13 bases lay in between. The CDR3 loop spans 14 amino acids. CDR3 DNA sequence: TGTGCCAGCAGTGTACAGGGAAGAAGCACTGAAGCTTTCTTT. Translated: CASSVQGRSTEAFF.

This chain links TRBV6-1 with TRBJ1-5; no reliable D call. The V gene lost 8 bases and the J gene lost 3 bases, with 11 bases spanning the gap. CDR1 is MNHNS, CDR2 SASEGT, per germline. The CDR3 extends over 13 amino acids. The CDR3 reads CASQRGDNQPQHF. The DNA for the CDR3 is TGTGCCAGCCAGCGCGGAGACAATCAGCCCCAGCATTTT.

The chain carries TRBV5-4 and TRBJ2-3, with D perhaps matching TRBD1 (6 bases). CDR1 is SGHNT and CDR2 is YYREEE in the germline V gene (reference sequence). There are 13 residues in the CDR3. Trimming removed 2 bases from V and 4 bases from J, with 8 bases in between. DNA of the CDR3: TGTGCCAGCAGCTTACAGGGATCAGATACGCAGTATTTT. Amino acid sequence: CASSLQGSDTQYF.

This clone has just one count. The chain has TRBV19 and TRBJ2-7; D perhaps matches TRBD2 (7 bases). The CDR3 spans 15 residues. Looked up from germline, CDR1 is LNHDA and CDR2 is SQIVND (reference sequence). The germline V and J ends were trimmed by 7 bases and 4 bases, with 20 bases remaining between them. As DNA, the CDR3 is TGTGCCAGTACGCAATCCGCGGGGGCGCCGTACGAGCAGTACTTC. Translated: CASTQSAGAPYEQYF.

This chain uses TRBV30 with TRBJ2-2, with a weak D call TRBD2 (6 bases). Per germline, CDR1 GTSNPN and CDR2 SVGIG (reference sequence). V lost 0 bases and J 6 bases, leaving 11 bases between the germline ends. This CDR3 comprises 14 residues. CDR3 sequence reads: CAWSVGTGAGELFF. The CDR3 nucleotides are TGTGCCTGGAGTGTGGGGACGGGAGCCGGGGAGCTGTTTTTT. The entire variable domain, with the rest obtained from reference TRBV30 and TRBJ2-2, is as follows: SQTIHQWPATLVQPVGSPLSLECTVEGTSNPNLYWYRQAAGRGLQLLFYSVGIGQISSEVPQNLSASRPQDRQFILSSKKLLLSDSGFYLCAWSVGTGAGELFFGEGSRLTVL.

The gene calls are TRBV9 and TRBJ1-1; 8 nucleotides agree with TRBD1. Germline V gives CDR1 SGDLS, CDR2 YYNGEE. Trimming removed 4 bases from V and 1 base from J; junction bases left unmatched: 6. The CDR3 totals 15 residues. The DNA for the CDR3 is TGTGCCAGCAGCCCAGGGGGGACAGGGAACACTGAAGCTTTCTTT. Its translation is CASSPGGTGNTEAFF.

CDR3 loop: CASSLESLRQSNQPQHF. DNA for the CDR3: TGTGCCAGCAGCTTAGAGTCCCTACGACAGAGCAATCAGCCCCAGCATTTT. The chain recombines TRBV11-3 with TRBJ1-5, with a weak D call TRBD1 (5 bases). The CDR3 contains 17 residues. Trimming stripped 0 bases from V and 1 base from J, with 13 bases between. Germline loops: CDR1 SGHNT, CDR2 YENEEA.

CDR3 nucleotides: TGTGCCAGCAGTCGACAGGGTGGCAGCTATGGCTACACCTTC. Protein product: CASSRQGGSYGYTF. This chain uses TRBV2 with TRBJ1-2; 7 bases map to TRBD1. The CDR3 contains 14 residues. V shed 5 bases, J shed 4 bases, and the junction held 7 bases outside the gene matches. Germline-derived CDR1 and CDR2 are SNHLY and FYNNEI. Variable domain in full (rest from reference TRBV2 and TRBJ1-2): EPEVTQTPSHQVTQMGQEVILRCVPISNHLYFYWYRQILGQKVEFLVSFYNNEISEKSEIFDDQFSVERPDGSNFTLKIRSTKLEDSAMYFCASSRQGGSYGYTFGSGTRLTVV.

This sequence joins TRBV7-2 and TRBJ2-1; 7 bases agree with TRBD2. Germline V gene sequence: CDR1 SGHTA, CDR2 FQGNSA. V shed 0 bases, J shed 9 bases, and the junction held 8 bases outside the gene matches. This CDR3 region has 15 residues. The DNA of the CDR3 is TGTGCCAGCAGCTTAGCGGGAGGGCCATTTCTTGAGCAGTTCTTC. This codes for CASSLAGGPFLEQFF. Full variable domain (outside the CDR3, taken from reference TRBV7-2 and TRBJ2-1): GAGVSQSPSNKVTEKGKDVELRCDPISGHTALYWYRQSLGQGLEFLIYFQGNSAPDKSGLPSDRFSAERTGGSVSTLTIQRTQQEDSAVYLCASSLAGGPFLEQFFGPGTRLTVL.

On this clone: The sample holds other DNA sequences that translate to the same CDR3. The chain employs TRBV27 and TRBJ1-2; a possible D gene is TRBD1 (5 bases). The germline V gene encodes CDR1 MNHEY and CDR2 SMNVEV (reference sequence). Trimming shortened V by 3 bases and J by 2 bases, and 7 bases separated the two germline ends. The CDR3 totals 13 residues. CDR3 sequence (DNA): TGTGCCAGCAGTTTGCGGGGGAACTATGGCTACACCTTC. Its protein product is CASSLRGNYGYTF.

This clone appeared a single time. This chain connects TRBV29-1 to TRBJ1-1; D call uncertain. CDR1 SQVTM and CDR2 ANQGSEA come from the germline V gene. This CDR3 region has 13 residues. V shed 7 bases and J shed 2 bases, with 14 bases lying between them. Here the CDR3 DNA reads TGCAGCGCCCTCGAGGGCCTTAACACTGAAGCTTTCTTT. Protein sequence: CSALEGLNTEAFF.